This TCR beta chain derives from a study of Ad26.COV2.S vaccination and SARS-CoV-2 variants (dated by TCRdb to about 2021). The study in broad terms: Donors in the vaccine arm were drawn from COV1001, a multicentre, randomized, double-blind, placebo-controlled phase I-IIa trial testing Ad26.COV2.S in healthy adults. Dosing of Ad26.COV2.S was intramuscular, at either 5x10^10 or 1x10^11 viral particles, delivered as one shot or as two shots spaced 56 days apart. TCRbeta repertoire sequencing served as the tool for gauging how specific and how broad the SARS-CoV-2-reactive T cell receptors were following Ad26.COV2.S vaccination. The TCR-sequenced set comprised approximately 32 samples: some 20 Ad26.COV2.S vaccine recipients, 5 placebo recipients and 8 SARS-CoV-2 convalescent individuals. Trial participants were randomized into five groups of five: low-dose or high-dose Ad26.COV2.S given once or twice, or placebo on both occasions. Throughout the experiments and outcome assessment, investigators stayed blinded to trial group allocation.

The immunoSEQ Assay was the method used to sequence TCRbeta CDR3 regions. After extraction, genomic DNA underwent amplification by bias-controlled multiplex PCR, followed by high-throughput sequencing. The authors' pipeline ran thus. To quantify the absolute abundance of every unique TCRbeta CDR3 region, sequences were collapsed and filtered. T cell fraction was estimated by normalizing TCRbeta template counts to usable DNA, which was measured by amplifying reference genes present in all nucleated cells. Repertoire TCRs were annotated as SARS-CoV-2-specific by exact matching of V gene, CDR3 amino acid sequence and J gene to a known reactive TCR set. The reference SARS-CoV-2 TCR set came from MIRA and was filtered for enrichment in COVID-19-positive ImmuneCODE repertoires, removing public or cross-reactive TCRs. Drawing on the MIRA antigens, annotated TCRs were analysed further at the level of specific ORF or position within ORF. Breadth was defined as the number of annotated unique rearrangements divided by the total number of unique productive rearrangements, and depth was defined as the summed frequency of the annotated unique rearrangements. Group comparisons of TCR breadth used two-sided Wilcoxon rank-sum tests. TCRdb stores this immuneACCESS table with in-frame sequences only. Part of the clones is absent; in the studies checked, under half of the shortfall reflects unresolved V genes, and no reason is known for the rest. That table is the source of V, J and clone size, and D and trimming were worked out from the DNA. The sample table shows about 500,000 clones, and roughly nine tenths are seen once. The ten largest account for 1.5% to 2% of the sample.

The CDR3, cysteine through phenylalanine, is 15 amino acids long. The kept DNA is CDR3 alone, 45 bases in frame from the first base. CDR1 and CDR2 were assigned from the germline V gene as SGHRS and YFSETQ. For this chain, trimming is 4 bases at the V end and 3 bases at the J end, and the number of junction bases without a gene match is 6. The treatment or condition label corresponds to: 19 received Ad26.COV2.S at low or high dose, single or two shots; several received placebo; per-sample allocation not given. For vaccine and placebo recipients, repertoires were sequenced using samples collected on day 63 after the first injection. Between 29 July and 7 August 2020, Cohort 1b enrolled some 25 adults aged 18-55 years at one site in Boston, USA. Ad26.COV2.S consisted of a replication-incompetent adenovirus type 26 vector by which a prefusion-stabilized SARS-CoV-2 spike protein from the original Wuhan strain was expressed.

As regards this clone: The antigen this receptor binds is unknown. No base qualities exist here, and no much larger clone lies one base off it.

Findings and caveats that apply to the study as a whole: After vaccination, substantial breadth of spike-specific CD8+ and CD4+ T cell responses was reported. Higher spike-specific TCR breadth was observed in Ad26.COV2.S recipients than in placebo recipients (P = 0.0014). Non-spike TCR breadth was comparable between vaccine and placebo recipients, consistent with the vaccine containing only spike. The study lacked the statistical power to compare responses across vaccine doses or regimens. The authors noted that total T cell responses may have been underestimated by the TCR breadth and depth analyses.

The chain is made from TRBV5-1 and TRBJ1-5, with TRBD1 matching 8 junction bases. This clonotype was sampled from a person between 18 and 60 years old who received the Ad26.COV2.S COVID-19 vaccine or a placebo. The sample in question was peripheral blood, obtained in a trial of Ad26.COV2.S vaccine versus placebo. The DNA reads TGCGCCAGCAGCGCCGGGACAGGTATCAATCAGCCCCAGCATTTT. Its translation is CASSAGTGINQPQHF. When the CDR3 is completed using the reference TRBV5-1 and TRBJ1-5 genes on either side, the full variable domain is KAGVTQTPRYLIKTRGQQVTLSCSPISGHRSVSWYQQTPGQGLQFLFEYFSETQRNKGNFPGRFSGRQFSNSRSEMNVSTLELGDSALYLCASSAGTGINQPQHFGDGTRLSIL.